This T cell receptor beta chain appears in the sequencing data of a study of CXCR3-negative and CXCR3-positive naive CD8 T cells. The overall study: TRB reads totalled about 140 million, about 1.5 +/- 0.3 million per library.

UMI labels and 5' RACE were used to prepare the TRB cDNA libraries. TCRdb re-analyzed the 5' RACE reads; it lists each CDR3 protein once, without DNA. Seen in this sample are over 70,000 distinct CDR3 sequences; the ten most common clones hold approximately 1.5%. Whole-study results and caveats: CXCR3-negative naive cells had less hydrophobic TRB CDR3s than did CXCR3-positive naive cells. Naive subsets displayed similar surface CD5, and TCR strength was inferred from TRB CDR3 properties.

Of note for this clonotype: What it binds is not known.

The CDR3 contains 15 residues. Germline assignment: CDR1 SEHNR and CDR2 FQNEAQ (reference sequence). Sample: naive CXCR3- CD8+ T cells from blood. Subset specified: CD45RO-CCR7+CD27+CD95- naive CD8+ T cells lacking CXCR3 (TNR3-). The sequence was obtained from a human donor in good health. Some clones in this sample may be carry-over from other donors' samples. This chain joins TRBV7-9 and TRBJ2-3; the D gene TCRdb calls, TRBD1, cannot be checked with no DNA. The chain's CDR3 is CASSPPDRDADTQYF.